This TCR beta chain was sequenced during a study of cytomegalovirus exposure and HLA in healthy donors. Study outcomes and limitations: Among TCR beta chains, those listed as cytomegalovirus-associated numbered over 150. Among TCR sequences, most were rare, though some public TCRs appeared in many donors. Reports indicated that the classifier achieved high specificity and sensitivity in diagnosing cytomegalovirus status. Three chains tied to CMV proved CMV antigen-specific in vitro.

In the case of this clone: The antigen is not known.

Measured with immunoSEQ multiplex PCR; TCRdb has only the in-frame clones, and not every one. The repertoire includes about 140,000 clones, around 93% of them detected once, and roughly 1.9% sits in the top ten. Looked up from germline, CDR1 is SGHVS and CDR2 is FQNEAQ. The CDR3 runs to 15 residues. V shed 2 bases and J shed 5 bases, with 15 bases lying between them. The rearrangement uses TRBV7-8 and TRBJ2-5, with D possibly TRBD2 on 6 matching bases. Sample: PBMCs. The sequence was obtained from a man aged 18 to 29 in good health and CMV-seropositive. CDR3 DNA: TGTGCCAGCAGCTTACGGGACTCTAAGAGGGAGACCCAGTACTTC. This encodes CASSLRDSKRETQYF.